The 29 T cell receptor beta chains listed next were all sequenced from one sample in a study of T cell changes during pregnancy in multiple sclerosis. The protocol was immunoSEQ multiplex PCR, while the TCRdb copy is restricted to in-frame clones and leaves out a portion. The sample contains roughly 50,000 clones, 92% of which appear only once. The sequencing used CD4+ T cells from peripheral blood mononuclear cells, collected in the third trimester of pregnancy. These receptor sequences come from a female donor with multiple sclerosis, enrolled in a pregnancy study.

J is TRBJ2-7 and V is TRBV28; 7 bases line up with TRBD2. Germline-derived CDR1 and CDR2 are MDHEN and SYDVKM. CDR3 length: 14 amino acids. Trimming removed 2 bases from V and 4 bases from J; junction bases left unmatched: 5. CDR3 nucleotides: TGTGCCAGCAGTTTACCGGGAGGTGTGTACGAGCAGTACTTC. This codes for CASSLPGGVYEQYF.

The CDR3 coding sequence is TGTGCCAGCAGCCAAGGATCTAGCGGGATTCCCGAGCAGTACTTC. Translated, it gives CASSQGSSGIPEQYF. This rearrangement joins TRBV4-2 to TRBJ2-7; 9 positions agree with TRBD2. Germline V gives CDR1 LGHNA, CDR2 YNFKEQ. There are 15 residues in the CDR3. V shed 1 base and J 6 bases; nucleotides not matched to a gene: 7.

V is TRBV19 and J is TRBJ2-3, with TRBD1 identical over 7 bases. The CDR3 sequence is 15 residues long. V was clipped by 3 bases and J by 2 bases; unmatched bases: 5. Germline V CDR1 and CDR2: LNHDA, SQIVND (reference sequence). The CDR3 loop reads CASSINRGVTDTQYF. CDR3 in DNA: TGTGCCAGTAGTATTAACAGGGGAGTCACAGATACGCAGTATTTT.

The V gene is TRBV10-3, the J gene TRBJ2-1; tentative D call: TRBD1 (5 bases). CDR1 is ENHRY, CDR2 SYGVKD, per germline. Trimming shortened V by 7 bases and J by 4 bases, and 14 bases separated the two germline ends. The CDR3 extends over 14 amino acids. Here the CDR3 DNA reads TGTGCCATCACCGAAAGTTCAGGGTACAATGAGCAGTTCTTC. Protein: CAITESSGYNEQFF.

This clone showed up just once. V gene TRBV19 combines with J gene TRBJ2-1, with 8 bases fitting TRBD2. The CDR3 has 16 amino acids. Per germline, CDR1 LNHDA and CDR2 SQIVND (reference sequence). V trimming: 7 bases; J trimming: 4 bases; junction bases outside the gene matches: 12. The CDR3 reads CASNQPREGRYNEQFF. The CDR3 DNA reads as TGTGCCAGTAATCAACCCCGGGAGGGCCGGTACAATGAGCAGTTCTTC.

This clone has a single count. V is TRBV7-2 and J is TRBJ2-1; D gene uncertain. The CDR3 loop spans 13 amino acids. Trimming removed 5 bases from V and 9 bases from J, with 14 bases in between. Germline lookup yields CDR1 SGHTA and CDR2 FQGNSA. In nucleotides, the CDR3 is TGTGCCAGCAGCCAACGTCGCGGAATTGAGCAGTTCTTC. Translation: CASSQRRGIEQFF.

The CDR3 here is CASSLSTQPSNYGYTF. The CDR3 DNA reads TGTGCCAGCAGTTTAAGTACACAGCCTTCTAACTATGGCTACACCTTC. The chain employs TRBV28 and TRBJ1-2; D not certain. CDR1 is MDHEN and CDR2 is SYDVKM in the germline V gene. The CDR3 has 16 residues. V gave up 2 bases and J gave up 0 bases, with 13 bases separating them.

The rearrangement uses TRBV11-3 and TRBJ2-3; 9 bases align to TRBD1. The length of the CDR3 is 15 residues. Germline V gives CDR1 SGHNT, CDR2 YENEEA. V trimming: 5 bases; J trimming: 2 bases; junction bases outside the gene matches: 5. Here the CDR3 DNA reads TGTGCCAGCAGCGGCGGGACAGGGTTCACAGATACGCAGTATTTT. As protein: CASSGGTGFTDTQYF.

This CDR3 is CASSVVHRGMNTEAFF. CDR3 DNA sequence: TGTGCCAGCAGCGTAGTTCACCGGGGGATGAACACTGAAGCTTTCTTT. The gene calls are TRBV9 and TRBJ1-1; D is possibly TRBD1 (5 bases). The germline V gene encodes CDR1 SGDLS and CDR2 YYNGEE. This CDR3 comprises 16 residues. V was cut by 0 bases and J by 0 bases, with 12 bases left in between. Full variable domain (missing parts from reference TRBV9 and TRBJ1-1): DSGVTQTPKHLITATGQRVTLRCSPRSGDLSVYWYQQSLDQGLQFLIQYYNGEERAKGNILERFSAQQFPDLHSELNLSSLELGDSALYFCASSVVHRGMNTEAFFGQGTRLTVV.

The chain couples TRBV30 to TRBJ1-6; 8 positions match TRBD1. The V and J ends lost 8 bases and 7 bases, in that order; junction bases with no gene match: 7. Germline-derived CDR1 and CDR2 are GTSNPN and SVGIG (reference sequence). CDR3 length: 13 amino acids. The CDR3 reads CAAGQGENSPLHF. DNA of the CDR3: TGTGCCGCCGGACAGGGAGAAAATTCACCCCTCCACTTT.

This chain connects TRBV5-6 to TRBJ2-1, with 7 bases that match TRBD2. The CDR3 runs to 15 residues. With V trimmed by 0 bases and J by 3 bases, 3 bases remained unmatched. Per the germline V gene, CDR1 is SGHDT and CDR2 is YYEEEE. The CDR3 DNA is TGTGCCAGCAGCTTGGGGGGAGGGTACTACAATGAGCAGTTCTTC. Its protein is CASSLGGGYYNEQFF.

J is TRBJ1-1 and V is TRBV11-2; D might be TRBD1 (5 bases). V was cut by 4 bases and J by 0 bases, with 15 bases left in between. From germline, CDR1 is SGHAT and CDR2 FQNNGV. This CDR3 is 16 amino acids long. Here the CDR3 reads CASSSWAGNMNTEAFF. In DNA form, the CDR3 reads TGTGCCAGCAGCTCCTGGGCAGGGAACATGAACACTGAAGCTTTCTTT.

The J gene is TRBJ2-2, the V gene TRBV28; D is perhaps TRBD1 (6 bases). Trimming took 3 bases from V and 6 from J, leaving 14 bases between them. CDR3 length: 15 amino acids. CDR1 MDHEN and CDR2 SYDVKM come from the germline V gene. The CDR3 spells CASSFGDTHAGELFF. CDR3 DNA: TGTGCCAGCAGTTTTGGGGACACCCACGCCGGGGAGCTGTTTTTT.

This chain joins TRBV5-4 and TRBJ2-2; 7 bases match TRBD1. V lost 4 bases to trimming and J lost 1 base; unmatched junction nucleotides: 7. CDR1 is SGHNT and CDR2 is YYREEE in the germline V gene (reference sequence). CDR3 length equals 16 residues. CDR3 bases: TGTGCCAGCAGCCTCGGGACAGCTCGGAACACCGGGGAGCTGTTTTTT. As protein: CASSLGTARNTGELFF.

The chain carries TRBV19 and TRBJ2-1; 12 bases align to TRBD1. J gave up 6 bases and V 3 bases, and 9 bases lay outside the gene matches. This CDR3 has 17 residues. Germline V gene data show CDR1 as LNHDA and CDR2 as SQIVND (reference sequence). The CDR3: CASSIFAGQGAFNEQFF. In nucleotides, the CDR3 is TGTGCCAGTAGTATTTTTGCGGGACAGGGGGCGTTCAATGAGCAGTTCTTC.

V is TRBV7-2 and J is TRBJ2-4; 7 bases line up with TRBD1. Germline V gene data show CDR1 as SGHTA and CDR2 as FQGNSA. This CDR3 region has 15 residues. Unmatched junction bases numbered 10, after V lost 4 bases and J lost 7 bases. The CDR3 DNA follows: TGTGCCAGCAGCTCGATTCACAGGGGCAGGAACATTCAGTACTTC. It codes for CASSSIHRGRNIQYF.

The V gene is TRBV27, the J gene TRBJ2-1; 9 nucleotides align to TRBD2. Unmatched junction bases numbered 4, after V lost 8 bases and J lost 2 bases. The CDR3 is 14 residues long. CDR1 and CDR2 from the germline V gene are MNHEY and SMNVEV (reference sequence). CDR3 nucleotides: TGTGCCAGCTGGTCTAGCGGGACCTACAATGAGCAGTTCTTC. This translates into CASWSSGTYNEQFF.

This chain uses TRBV2 with TRBJ1-2; 9 nucleotides agree with TRBD1. The germline CDR1 and CDR2 sequences are SNHLY and FYNNEI. The CDR3 length is 11 residues. Here the CDR3 reads CAQGAGYGYTF. The CDR3 DNA sequence: TGTGCACAGGGGGCAGGTTATGGCTACACCTTC.

The chain joins TRBV7-9 to TRBJ2-1; no clear D. In germline, CDR1 is SEHNR, CDR2 FQNEAQ (reference sequence). The CDR3 extends over 15 amino acids. The V gene lost 5 bases and the J gene lost 0 bases, with 11 bases spanning the gap. CDR3 DNA: TGTGCCAGCAGCCCCCCTTTCGGCTCCTACAATGAGCAGTTCTTC. Translating it yields CASSPPFGSYNEQFF.

The J gene is TRBJ2-3, the V gene TRBV28; 10 bases agree with TRBD2. Trimming at V came to 8 bases and at J to 1 base, leaving 6 bases not matched to a gene. The CDR3 length is 15 residues. CDR1 and CDR2 (germline): MDHEN, SYDVKM. The CDR3 loop is CASRAGGPGTDTQYF. As DNA, the CDR3 is TGTGCCAGCCGAGCGGGAGGGCCCGGCACAGATACGCAGTATTTT.

The rearrangement links TRBV6-5 to TRBJ2-1; D is perhaps TRBD2 (6 bases). The germline gives CDR1 MNHEY, CDR2 SVGAGI. This CDR3 spans 15 amino acids. Trimming cost V 5 bases and J 9 bases, with 20 bases left between them. CDR3 in amino acids: CASSLLTGKGGEQFF. The CDR3 coding sequence is TGTGCCAGCAGTCTCCTTACCGGGAAGGGAGGTGAGCAGTTCTTC.

The chain is built from TRBV29-1 and TRBJ1-2; TRBD1 matches at 8 bases. Germline loops: CDR1 SQVTM, CDR2 ANQGSEA. The junction had 6 bases not matched to a gene; V was cut back by 7 bases and J by 2 bases. The length of the CDR3 is 13 residues. The CDR3 here is CSAPGQGNYGYTF. The CDR3 nucleotides read TGCAGCGCACCCGGACAGGGCAACTATGGCTACACCTTC.

The gene calls are TRBV15 and TRBJ2-7, with 7 bases identical to TRBD2. Trimming took 1 base from V and 3 from J; bases not matched to a gene: 6. Looked up from germline, CDR1 is LNHNV and CDR2 is YYDKDF (reference sequence). CDR3 length equals 15 residues. CDR3 nucleotides: TGTGCCACCAGCAGAGGGGGGGGGACCCACTACGAGCAGTACTTC. It translates to CATSRGGGTHYEQYF.

This clone was seen once. The J gene is TRBJ1-5, the V gene TRBV19; 9 nucleotides line up with TRBD1. CDR1 is LNHDA and CDR2 is SQIVND in the germline V gene (reference sequence). The J segment lost 4 bases and the V segment lost 3 bases, leaving 7 bases of the junction unmatched. There are 16 residues in the CDR3. The CDR3 loop reads CASSISGTGMNQPQHF. Here the CDR3 DNA reads TGTGCCAGTAGTATTTCCGGGACAGGGATGAATCAGCCCCAGCATTTT.

The genes are TRBV27 and TRBJ2-1; D gene unclear. V gave up 5 bases and J gave up 2 bases, with 10 bases separating them. Germline CDR1 is MNHEY and CDR2 is SMNVEV (reference sequence). This CDR3 is built from 14 residues. In nucleotides, the CDR3 is TGTGCCAGCAGTAGGCTAGAACCCTACAATGAGCAGTTCTTC. It is translated as CASSRLEPYNEQFF.

The chain is built from TRBV28 and TRBJ2-7, with 9 bases lining up with TRBD1. V lost 4 bases, J lost 0 bases, and 4 bases stayed unmatched. CDR3 length: 15 amino acids. The V gene's germline CDR1 is MDHEN and CDR2 SYDVKM. The DNA for the CDR3 is TGTGCCAGCAGTTCCACAGGGGGCAACTCCTACGAGCAGTACTTC. Protein product: CASSSTGGNSYEQYF. The entire variable domain, with the rest obtained from reference TRBV28 and TRBJ2-7, is as follows: DVKVTQSSRYLVKRTGEKVFLECVQDMDHENMFWYRQDPGLGLRLIYFSYDVKMKEKGDIPEGYSVSREKKERFSLILESASTNQTSMYLCASSSTGGNSYEQYFGPGTRLTVT.

The CDR3 sequence is CASSPRGAGGLGETQYF. CDR3 in DNA: TGTGCCAGCAGCCCGCGGGGAGCGGGAGGATTAGGAGAGACCCAGTACTTC. The chain has TRBV7-8 and TRBJ2-5; TRBD2 aligns across 9 bases. V was pared by 5 bases and J by 4 bases, with 14 bases of the junction left unmatched. Per germline, CDR1 SGHVS and CDR2 FQNEAQ. The CDR3 is made up of 17 amino acids.

The chain has TRBV6-5 and TRBJ1-1; the D is unclear. Per germline, CDR1 MNHEY and CDR2 SVGAGI. Deletions cut 7 bases from V and 5 bases from J, with 14 bases between. The CDR3 has 13 amino acids. The CDR3 sequence: CASIPGIGTEAFF. Here the CDR3 DNA reads TGTGCCAGCATACCGGGGATTGGAACTGAAGCTTTCTTT.

The chain uses TRBV19 and TRBJ2-1; perhaps TRBD1 as D (6 bases). The V gene's germline CDR1 is LNHDA and CDR2 SQIVND (reference sequence). Trimming took 8 bases from V and 6 from J, leaving 11 bases between them. The CDR3 is 12 amino acids. DNA of the CDR3: TGTGCCAGTGATCGAGGGGGCAATGAGCAGTTCTTC. Its protein is CASDRGGNEQFF.